A selection of T cell receptor beta chains follows, all from one sample in a study of vaccination and CD4 T cells after COVID-19. Antigens of these TCRs are unknown. TCRdb processed the PCR reads anew with MiXCR; each CDR3 protein has one entry. The profile shows approximately 15,000 distinct CDR3 sequences, roughly 50% of them singletons. Here the sequenced sample was CD4+ T cells from blood, cultured in vitro, taken before SARS-CoV-2 vaccination. These receptors were obtained from a human donor who had recovered from COVID-19. Both conserved end residues are part of each CDR3. A D gene is named only where the DNA matches it firmly. Only some rows state a clone size, as once, few, many or a class for expanded clones.

TRBV20-1,-,-,TRBJ2-6,TGCAGTGCTTTTACGCGGACCCACTTACCACCTGGGGCCAACGTCCTGACTTTC,CSAFTRTHLPPGANVLTF
TRBV7-6,TRBD1,few,TRBJ2-2,TGTGCCAGCGGACCACAGGGGTACACCGGGGAGCTGTTTTTT,CASGPQGYTGELFF
TRBV6-5,-,once,TRBJ2-7,TGTGCCAGCAGTTACACAGAAAGCGGGACAGGAGATACCTACGAGCAGTACTTC,CASSYTESGTGDTYEQYF
TRBV12-3/TRBV12-4,TRBD1,-,TRBJ2-5,TGTGCCAGCAGTTTATCAGGGGGTAGGGAGACCCAGTACTTC,CASSLSGGRETQYF
TRBV6-1,-,-,TRBJ2-7,TGTGCCAGCAGTGACAGGGCCAACTACGAGCAGTACTTC,CASSDRANYEQYF
TRBV3-1,-,-,TRBJ1-1,TGTGCCAGCAGCCAGTCCGGGGTTCTGACTGAAGCTTTCTTT,CASSQSGVLTEAFF
TRBV20-1,-,-,TRBJ2-7,TGCAGTGCTAGAGAGTCCAGGGGGGGCGCTAGGGAGCAGTACTTC,CSARESRGGAREQYF
TRBV6-5,-,-,TRBJ1-5,TGTGCCAGCAGTTATTCTTCATATCAGTTCCCTAATCAGCCCCAGCATTTT,CASSYSSYQFPNQPQHF
TRBV6-2/TRBV6-3,-,-,TRBJ1-1,TGTGCCAGCAGTAGACCGACTGGGGCTGAAGCTTTCTTT,CASSRPTGAEAFF
TRBV2,TRBD1,-,TRBJ2-2,TGTGCCACCATGGGACAGGGTCAGGCCGGGGAGCTGTTTTTT,CATMGQGQAGELFF
TRBV28,TRBD1,-,TRBJ2-7,TGTGCCAGCAACGAAGTCACAGGGGCATTCTACGAGCAGTACTTC,CASNEVTGAFYEQYF
TRBV28,-,few,TRBJ1-6,TGTGCCAGCAGCGGGTATTCACCCCTCCACTTT,CASSGYSPLHF
TRBV7-9,-,once,TRBJ2-7,TGTGCCAGCAGCTTAACCGGTCCAAGCAGCAAGCAGTACTTC,CASSLTGPSSKQYF
TRBV2,-,-,TRBJ1-1,TGTGCCAGCAGAGACAGGAAGAACACTGAAGCTTTCTTT,CASRDRKNTEAFF
TRBV7-9,TRBD2,-,TRBJ2-5,TGTGCCACCAACCGCGGGGGGGCTGTGGAGACCCAGTACTTC,CATNRGGAVETQYF
TRBV10-1,-,-,TRBJ2-5,TGCGCCAGCAGTGACGGCAGGGGCAAGACCCAGTACTTC,CASSDGRGKTQYF
TRBV7-8,TRBD1,-,TRBJ1-1,TGTGCCAGCAGAGGGACAGCCAATGAAGCTTTCTTT,CASRGTANEAFF
TRBV15,TRBD1,few,TRBJ2-7,TGTGCCACCAGCAGAGTTCTGACAGGGAGTTCCTACGAGCAGTACTTC,CATSRVLTGSSYEQYF
TRBV10-3,TRBD1,-,TRBJ1-1,TGTGCCATCAACCCAGGGGGCCGAGACACTGAAGCTTTCTTT,CAINPGGRDTEAFF
TRBV6-1,-,-,TRBJ2-5,TGTGCCAGCAGTGAGCTGGGAAAGACGGCACAGACCCAGTACTTC,CASSELGKTAQTQYF
TRBV7-9,TRBD1,-,TRBJ1-6,TGTGCCAGCAGCCCTTCGGGACAGCAAGGGGGTTCACCCCTCCACTTT,CASSPSGQQGGSPLHF
TRBV19,-,-,TRBJ1-1,TGTGCCAGTATTGGGGCTTTGGCTGAAGCTTTCTTT,CASIGALAEAFF
TRBV6-2/TRBV6-3,TRBD2,few,TRBJ2-3,TGTGCCAGCAGTTACTCGAGACAATATGGGACTAGCGGGAGACGCGGCACAGATACGCAGTATTTT,CASSYSRQYGTSGRRGTDTQYF
TRBV6-1,TRBD1,few,TRBJ1-6,TGTGCCAGCAGGAGGGACAGGGCCGGCGCGGATTCACCCCTCCACTTT,CASRRDRAGADSPLHF
TRBV29-1,-,-,TRBJ1-1,TGCAGCGTCGACAGACAGACCATGAACACTGAAGCTTTCTTT,CSVDRQTMNTEAFF
TRBV27,-,few,TRBJ2-5,TGTGCCAGCAGTTCCAAGACAGGAGGAGAGACCCAGTACTTC,CASSSKTGGETQYF
TRBV6-1,TRBD1,-,TRBJ2-5,TGTGCCAGCAGTGTCCAGGGGGCACGGGAGACCCAGTACTTC,CASSVQGARETQYF
TRBV20-1,-,-,TRBJ2-2,TGCAGTGCTAGGGGGGGGGGATGGGGGGCCACCGGGGAGCTGTTTTTT,CSARGGGWGATGELFF
TRBV20-1,-,-,TRBJ2-1,TGCAGTGCTCTTAGGACGGAAATCGAGAGGGCCTACAATGAGCAGTTCTTC,CSALRTEIERAYNEQFF
TRBV10-3,-,few,TRBJ1-1,TGTGCCATCAGTCCCGGGGGCTGGGAAGCTTTCTTT,CAISPGGWEAFF
TRBV7-2,TRBD1,once,TRBJ2-1,TGTGCCAGCAGCTTTAGGACAGGGGTCTACAATGAGCAGTTCTTC,CASSFRTGVYNEQFF
TRBV30,-,large,TRBJ1-2,TGTGCCTGGGGGACGGGGAACTATGGCTACACCTTC,CAWGTGNYGYTF
TRBV7-2,-,-,TRBJ1-3,TGTGCCAGCACCTTCTACTCTGGAAACACCATATATTTT,CASTFYSGNTIYF
TRBV29-1,-,-,TRBJ1-1,TGCAGCGTTGATTGGGGGATGGACACTGAAGCTTTCTTT,CSVDWGMDTEAFF
TRBV20-1,TRBD2,few,TRBJ2-1,TGCAGTGCTACACCGGGACTAGCGGGGGACAATGAGCAGTTCTTC,CSATPGLAGDNEQFF
TRBV5-4,TRBD1,-,TRBJ1-2,TGTGCCAGCAGCACAAAGACAGGGGGCGGTGGTTATGGCTACACCTTC,CASSTKTGGGGYGYTF
TRBV19,TRBD2,few,TRBJ2-2,TGTGCCAGTAAGGTGCGGGGGGACACCGGGGAGCTGTTTTTT,CASKVRGDTGELFF
TRBV19,-,-,TRBJ1-1,TGTGCCAGTAGTAGTCTCGTGGCGATCAGCACTGAAGCTTTCTTT,CASSSLVAISTEAFF
TRBV7-7,-,-,TRBJ2-5,TGTGCCAGCAGCTTCCGGTTTTGGGAGACCCAGTACTTC,CASSFRFWETQYF
TRBV10-3,-,-,TRBJ1-2,TGTGCCGCCCGTCCCCCCAGGGCTAACTATGGCTACACCTTC,CAARPPRANYGYTF
TRBV19,-,few,TRBJ1-5,TGTGCCAGTAGTATAATCGGATCCCAGCATTTT,CASSIIGSQHF
TRBV6-1,-,-,TRBJ2-7,TGTGCCAGCAGTGTCGAGGGGGAATCATCCGAGCAGTACTTC,CASSVEGESSEQYF
TRBV6-4,-,-,TRBJ2-3,TGTGCCAGCAGTCCCACCCCGGGGGCCTTCACAGATACGCAGTATTTT,CASSPTPGAFTDTQYF
TRBV27,-,few,TRBJ1-1,TGTGCCAGCAGCCACACGTGGGACACTGAAGCTTTCTTT,CASSHTWDTEAFF
TRBV12-3/TRBV12-4,TRBD1,-,TRBJ1-5,TGTGCCAGCAGTGCGGGACAGGGAAGAAATCAGCCCCAGCATTTT,CASSAGQGRNQPQHF
TRBV6-2/TRBV6-3,-,-,TRBJ2-7,TGTGCCAGCAGTCTGGGGCTGGGGGAGCAGTACTTC,CASSLGLGEQYF
TRBV5-1,TRBD1,-,TRBJ2-3,TGCGCCAGCAGCTTGACAGGGGTTGGGACAGATACGCAGTATTTT,CASSLTGVGTDTQYF
TRBV20-1,-,few,TRBJ1-5,TGCAGTGCTAGCATGGGGGCGGAGAGCAATCAGCCCCAGCATTTT,CSASMGAESNQPQHF
TRBV11-3,TRBD1,-,TRBJ2-1,TGTGCCAGCAGCTTAGTCAGGGACAGCAATGAGCAGTTCTTC,CASSLVRDSNEQFF
TRBV20-1,-,few,TRBJ1-1,TGCAGTGCTATACTGGCACAGAACACTGAAGCTTTCTTT,CSAILAQNTEAFF